The 9 T cell receptor beta chains given below trace back to one sample, sequenced in a study of identical twins. In TCRdb, the 5' RACE reads were re-called with MiXCR into one record per CDR3 protein. The sample records about 450,000 distinct CDR3 sequences, roughly 20% being singletons. The sample taken for sequencing was naive T cells sorted from blood. These receptors were collected from a man aged 45 to 65 in good health.

Many counts were recorded for this clonotype. This chain connects TRBV20-1 to TRBJ2-1; 7 nucleotides align to TRBD2. V gave up 5 bases and J gave up 0 bases; unmatched junction bases: 4. Per germline, CDR1 DFQATT and CDR2 SNEGSKA (reference sequence). The CDR3 covers 14 residues. The DNA of the CDR3 is TGCAGTGCTGGGGGACTAAGCTCCTACAATGAGCAGTTCTTC. Protein sequence: CSAGGLSSYNEQFF.

Only a few counts were recorded for this clonotype. V usage is TRBV7-2 and J usage is TRBJ1-1; TRBD1 is a possible D gene (6 bases). Trimming removed 4 bases at V and 1 base at J, with 13 bases between. CDR3 length: 15 amino acids. CDR1 is SGHTA, CDR2 FQGNSA, per germline. The CDR3 DNA sequence: TGTGCCAGCAGCTCCTCTCCGGGACAGAACACTGAAGCTTTCTTT. Amino acids: CASSSSPGQNTEAFF.

The table lists this clonotype with many counts. This chain links TRBV29-1 with TRBJ2-3, with no clear D. CDR3 length equals 11 residues. Germline CDR1 is SQVTM and CDR2 is ANQGSEA. V lost 4 bases, J lost 2 bases, and 4 bases lay in between. This CDR3 reads CSVALTDTQYF. In nucleotides, the CDR3 is TGCAGCGTTGCCCTCACAGATACGCAGTATTTT.

This chain uses TRBV11-2 with TRBJ1-4; TRBD1 agrees at 7 bases. The CDR3 is 15 amino acids. The V gene end was trimmed by 3 bases and the J gene end by 7 bases; junction bases not matched to a gene: 8. Germline V CDR1 and CDR2: SGHAT, FQNNGV. CDR3 bases: TGTGCCAGCAGCTTGAGTCGACAGGGTGTTGAAAAACTGTTTTTT. Translation: CASSLSRQGVEKLFF.

This clonotype was picked up many times. V gene TRBV4-1 combines with J gene TRBJ1-5, with TRBD1 as a possible D gene (6 bases). The CDR3 is 15 residues long. CDR1 is MGHRA, CDR2 YSYEKL, per germline. V was cut by 4 bases and J by 0 bases, with 10 bases left in between. CDR3 amino acids: CASSLGGYSNQPQHF. For the CDR3, the DNA is TGCGCCAGCAGCCTAGGGGGTTATAGCAATCAGCCCCAGCATTTT.

This clonotype was recorded at least ten times. The chain has TRBV7-9 and TRBJ2-2; no reliable D call. V lost 2 bases to trimming and J lost 8 bases, with 15 bases between them. This CDR3 spans 15 amino acids. Germline lookup yields CDR1 SEHNR and CDR2 FQNEAQ (reference sequence). Here the CDR3 reads CASSLTTVALGELFF. The CDR3 DNA follows: TGTGCCAGCAGCTTAACGACTGTCGCGTTAGGGGAGCTGTTTTTT.

This clonotype was counted at least ten times. The genes are TRBV6-2 or TRBV6-3 and TRBJ1-5; D is unclear. The CDR3 extends over 14 amino acids. CDR1 and CDR2 from the germline V gene are MNHEY and SVGEGT. Deletions cut 0 bases from V and 4 bases from J, with 7 bases between. CDR3: CASSYSGGNQPQHF. The CDR3 DNA reads as TGTGCCAGCAGTTACTCTGGCGGGAATCAGCCCCAGCATTTT.

The CDR3 spells CASCSSENYNEQFF. The CDR3 bases are TGTGCCAGTTGTTCCAGTGAGAACTACAATGAGCAGTTCTTC. The V call is TRBV19, the J call TRBJ2-1; no clear D gene. V lost 8 bases and J 3 bases, leaving 14 bases between the germline ends. Germline CDR1 and CDR2: LNHDA and SQIVND (reference sequence). CDR3 length: 14 residues.

The rearrangement uses TRBV6-1 and TRBJ1-2, with D perhaps matching TRBD1 (6 bases). This CDR3 is 15 amino acids long. Germline CDR1 is MNHNS and CDR2 is SASEGT. V was clipped by 5 bases and J by 5 bases, with 18 bases between them. CDR3 amino acids: CASSTLQDRLYGYTF. CDR3 bases: TGTGCCAGCAGTACGCTCCAAGACAGGCTTTATGGCTACACCTTC.